This TCR beta chain comes out of a study of beta chain features in type 1 diabetes. In regard to this clone: Its antigen is currently unknown.

The CDR3 contains 12 residues. CDR1 and CDR2 from the germline V gene are SNHLY and FYNNEI. V was clipped by 6 bases and J by 7 bases, with 12 bases between them. Reverse transcribing all isolated RNA meant expressed TCRB transcripts were sequenced. There were approximately 3.5 million reads on average in the naive, central memory and regulatory T cell samples. Using immunoSEQ multiplex PCR, the repertoire was profiled, and TCRdb retains in-frame clones only, with some absent. This table holds around 500,000 clones, 9.5% to 12% found once. Regarding the study as a whole: TCRB rearrangement may or may not be influenced by HLA type; here this remained unresolved. Compared with healthy donors, patients appeared to share more similar naive, central memory and regulatory TCRB repertoires.

This TCR was recovered from a woman aged 18-29 years in good health. The specimen was naive CD4+ T cells from blood. The chain joins TRBV2 to TRBJ2-5, with unresolved D. The CDR3 DNA reads TGTGCCAGCAGAGCCCAATGGGGGACCCAGTACTTC. It yields the protein CASRAQWGTQYF.